A single sample is the source of the 8 T cell receptor beta chains below, sequenced in a study of blood T cell repertoires in COVID-19. Assay: immunoSEQ multiplex PCR; the TCRdb copy retains only in-frame clones and omits some. The sample holds about 200,000 clones; about 85% are singletons and the top ten take roughly a fifth. The sequenced material came from peripheral blood. The receptors were gathered from a man aged 55 to 70 with active or convalescent COVID-19.

This clone was counted between two and nine times. V usage is TRBV5-4 and J usage is TRBJ1-4; TRBD1 aligns across 9 bases. CDR3 size: 15 residues. V lost 4 bases and J lost 3; bases outside the gene matches: 4. Germline V gene data show CDR1 as SGHNT and CDR2 as YYREEE (reference sequence). CDR3 DNA sequence: TGTGCCAGCAGCAGGAGGGACAGGGCTAATGAAAAACTGTTTTTT. Encoded protein: CASSRRDRANEKLFF.

The chain joins TRBV5-1 to TRBJ2-7; TRBD1 aligns across 8 bases. V dropped 4 bases and J dropped 2; count of bases not matched to a gene: 2. This CDR3 has 13 amino acids. CDR1 is SGHRS, CDR2 YFSETQ, per germline. The DNA of the CDR3 is TGCGCCAGCAGCCCGGACAGGGCCTACGAGCAGTACTTC. Encoded protein: CASSPDRAYEQYF. The whole variable domain, remainder taken from reference TRBV5-1 and TRBJ2-7, is KAGVTQTPRYLIKTRGQQVTLSCSPISGHRSVSWYQQTPGQGLQFLFEYFSETQRNKGNFPGRFSGRQFSNSRSEMNVSTLELGDSALYLCASSPDRAYEQYFGPGTRLTVT.

This chain links TRBV29-1 with TRBJ2-7, with TRBD1 identical over 9 bases. Germline CDR1 is SQVTM and CDR2 is ANQGSEA. V gave up 4 bases and J gave up 6 bases; unmatched junction bases: 4. CDR3 size: 12 residues. The CDR3 DNA reads as TGCAGCGTTGGAACAGGGGGCGTCGAGCAGTACTTC. It translates to CSVGTGGVEQYF.

This chain uses TRBV29-1 with TRBJ2-7; maybe TRBD1 (5 bases). Germline CDR1 and CDR2: SQVTM and ANQGSEA. V lost 1 base to trimming and J lost 7 bases, with 11 bases between them. The CDR3 spans 12 residues. CDR3 coding DNA: TGCAGCGTTGAAGGACAGACCCCTGAGCAGTACTTC. Translating it yields CSVEGQTPEQYF.

The table lists this clone with a count of one. The chain combines TRBV2 with TRBJ1-5, with 9 positions matching TRBD1. From germline, CDR1 is SNHLY and CDR2 FYNNEI. V shed 5 bases, J shed 6 bases, and the junction held 5 bases outside the gene matches. The length of the CDR3 is 14 residues. CDR3 region: CASSRQGVGQPQHF. In DNA, the CDR3 is TGTGCCAGCAGTAGACAGGGGGTAGGTCAGCCCCAGCATTTT.

The chain employs TRBV5-4 and TRBJ1-6, with 9 bases fitting TRBD1. Germline CDR1 reads SGHNT; CDR2 reads YYREEE (reference sequence). The CDR3 loop spans 15 amino acids. J gave up 10 bases and V 0 bases, and 5 bases lay outside the gene matches. CDR3 residues: CASSLETGGGSPLHF. CDR3 DNA: TGTGCCAGCAGCTTGGAGACAGGGGGAGGCTCACCCCTCCACTTT.

The chain recombines TRBV29-1 with TRBJ2-3, with D possibly being TRBD1 (6 bases). The V and J ends lost 6 bases and 3 bases respectively, with 16 bases between them. Germline V gene sequence: CDR1 SQVTM, CDR2 ANQGSEA. The CDR3 spans 14 residues. The CDR3 region is CSVPRQVLTDTQYF. In DNA form, the CDR3 reads TGCAGCGTACCCAGACAGGTTTTAACAGATACGCAGTATTTT.

In its sample, this clone was seen once. V usage is TRBV18 and J usage is TRBJ1-2; tentatively, D is TRBD1 (5 bases). The CDR3 loop spans 13 amino acids. Germline assignment: CDR1 KGHSH and CDR2 LQKENI. The V end lost 4 bases, the J end lost 3 bases, and 9 bases lay between the germline ends. The CDR3 sequence: CASSQRGDYGYTF. CDR3 in DNA: TGTGCCAGCTCACAACGGGGGGACTATGGCTACACCTTC.